This T cell receptor (beta chain) was sequenced for a study of spatial heterogeneity in lung cancer. Between the trimmed V and J ends, which lost 4 bases and 9 bases, there was a span of 6 bases. Germline-derived CDR1 and CDR2 are SEHNR and FQNEAQ (reference sequence). The CDR3 contains 11 residues. This sample's time point: sample taken at primary tumor resection. Unsorted whole RNA of tumor, nontumor lung or frozen PBMC was sequenced. TCRdb fed the 5' RACE reads into MiXCR, producing one record per CDR3 protein. This table holds under 75,000 distinct CDR3 sequences, less than 10% found once. The sample holds many counts of this clonotype.

This sample comprised PBMCs, obtained at surgery. This TCR was sampled from a female donor with early-stage non-small cell lung cancer. The chain uses TRBV7-9 and TRBJ1-4; D call uncertain. This CDR3 is CASSSLQKLFF. CDR3 DNA: TGTGCCAGCAGCTCCCTTCAAAAACTGTTTTTT.